One sample yielded the 21 T cell receptor beta chains listed below, sequenced in a study of identical twins. TCRdb itself ran the 5' RACE reads through MiXCR, one entry per CDR3 protein. In the table there are 650,000 to 750,000 distinct CDR3 sequences, 21% of which are singletons. The data also belong to a second study, concerning T cells expressing NK-cell markers.

Material: PBMCs. These receptors came from a woman younger than 35 in good health.

This clonotype was counted many times. The rearrangement links TRBV12-3 or TRBV12-4 to TRBJ2-7; D assignment may be TRBD1 or TRBD2 (6 bases each). This CDR3 spans 12 amino acids. With 10 bases removed from V and 4 bases from J, the gap between germline ends came to 14 bases. The CDR3 spells CATARGRYEQYF. CDR3 DNA: TGTGCCACCGCCCGGGGGCGATACGAGCAGTACTTC.

This clonotype was observed a handful of times. The chain combines TRBV27 with TRBJ2-2; 7 bases are shared with TRBD2. The CDR3 totals 16 residues. Germline CDR1 is MNHEY and CDR2 is SMNVEV (reference sequence). The V segment lost 4 bases and the J segment 5 bases; nucleotides outside the gene matches: 10. As DNA, the CDR3 is TGTGCCAGCAGTTCCTCCGGGACTAAGGGTACCGGGGAGCTGTTTTTT. Translation: CASSSSGTKGTGELFF.

This chain joins TRBV5-1 and TRBJ2-2, with 10 nucleotides matching TRBD1. CDR1 and CDR2 from the germline V gene are SGHRS and YFSETQ. This CDR3 spans 14 amino acids. V lost 6 bases and J lost 6; bases outside the gene matches: 5. CDR3 nucleotides: TGCGCCAGCAAGCCGACAGGGGGCCCCGGGGAGCTGTTTTTT. This sequence encodes CASKPTGGPGELFF. The variable domain in full, completed from reference TRBV5-1 and TRBJ2-2, reads KAGVTQTPRYLIKTRGQQVTLSCSPISGHRSVSWYQQTPGQGLQFLFEYFSETQRNKGNFPGRFSGRQFSNSRSEMNVSTLELGDSALYLCASKPTGGPGELFFGEGSRLTVL.

This clonotype was seen only a few times. The rearrangement uses TRBV6-5 and TRBJ1-2, with 7 bases lining up with TRBD1. V dropped 11 bases and J dropped 5; count of bases not matched to a gene: 8. The CDR3 covers 12 residues. Looked up from germline, CDR1 is MNHEY and CDR2 is SVGAGI. The CDR3 protein is CAVGTVDYGYTF. In DNA, the CDR3 is TGTGCCGTCGGGACAGTGGATTATGGCTACACCTTC.

This clonotype was seen a handful of times. The chain recombines TRBV3-1 with TRBJ2-2; D remains ambiguous. With 0 bases removed from V and 5 bases from J, the gap between germline ends came to 7 bases. Germline V gives CDR1 LGHDT, CDR2 YNNKEL (reference sequence). The CDR3 has 14 amino acids. CDR3 in DNA: TGTGCCAGCAGCCAAGATGGAGTTACCGGGGAGCTGTTTTTT. This translates into CASSQDGVTGELFF.

The rearrangement joins TRBV19 to TRBJ2-7; 9 bases are a match to TRBD2. The CDR3 consists of 15 residues. The germline CDR1 and CDR2 sequences are LNHDA and SQIVND (reference sequence). J was trimmed by 7 bases and V by 5 bases; bases with no gene match: 12. The CDR3 coding sequence is TGTGCCAGTAGTGCCAGAGGGACTAGCTTTGGGGAGCAGTACTTC. Translation gives CASSARGTSFGEQYF.

The chain carries TRBV29-1 and TRBJ2-3; TRBD2 matches 9 bases. After removal of 6 bases from V and 3 bases from J, the junction contained 4 bases not matched to a gene. From germline, CDR1 is SQVTM and CDR2 ANQGSEA. The CDR3 consists of 13 residues. The CDR3, as DNA: TGCAGCGTCGCAGCGGGGGGTACAGATACGCAGTATTTT. This codes for CSVAAGGTDTQYF.

This chain links TRBV7-2 with TRBJ2-1, with 13 bases aligning to TRBD2. This CDR3 has 15 amino acids. J gave up 8 bases and V 5 bases, and 6 bases lay outside the gene matches. Looked up from germline, CDR1 is SGHTA and CDR2 is FQGNSA. The CDR3 coding sequence is TGTGCCAGCAGCCCACTAGCGGGAGGGGGGCATGAGCAGTTCTTC. Translating it yields CASSPLAGGGHEQFF.

This clonotype was detected only a few times. The genes are TRBV7-9 and TRBJ2-2; tentatively, D is TRBD1 (5 bases). This CDR3 is 13 amino acids long. V lost 3 bases and J 6 bases, leaving 8 bases between the germline ends. The germline V gene encodes CDR1 SEHNR and CDR2 FQNEAQ (reference sequence). The CDR3 here is CASSFMTAGELFF. The CDR3 region has the DNA TGTGCCAGCAGCTTTATGACAGCCGGGGAGCTGTTTTTT.

This clonotype was observed a few times. The chain employs TRBV12-3 or TRBV12-4 and TRBJ2-7, with TRBD1 matching over 7 bases. Losses at the gene ends were 3 bases for V and 2 bases for J; bases not matched to a gene: 10. The CDR3 contains 16 residues. The CDR3 DNA sequence: TGTGCCAGCAGTTTGATAGGGGGCGCCGGCCCCTACGAGCAGTACTTC. It translates to CASSLIGGAGPYEQYF.

This clonotype was counted a few times. V gene TRBV5-6 combines with J gene TRBJ1-2; D is unresolved. V dropped 2 bases and J dropped 5 bases, with 13 bases sitting between them. This CDR3 comprises 14 residues. Germline-derived CDR1 and CDR2 are SGHDT and YYEEEE. The CDR3: CASSFGTEPYGYTF. The CDR3 coding sequence is TGTGCCAGCAGCTTTGGAACGGAGCCATATGGCTACACCTTC.

This clonotype was counted a few times. The chain uses TRBV20-1 and TRBJ2-5; D is undetermined. Trimming removed 1 base from V and 1 base from J, with 4 bases in between. Per germline, CDR1 DFQATT and CDR2 SNEGSKA (reference sequence). The CDR3 runs to 12 residues. The DNA for the CDR3 is TGCAGTGCTAGAGTCCCCCAAGAGACCCAGTACTTC. It encodes CSARVPQETQYF.

The V and J genes are TRBV7-8 and TRBJ1-1; no definite D call. Germline CDR1 is SGHVS and CDR2 is FQNEAQ. The CDR3 is 12 residues long. Trimming took off 2 bases at V and 7 bases at J, with 8 bases between the two ends. CDR3 nucleotide sequence: TGTGCCAGCAGCTTACGGAGTTTTGAAGCTTTCTTT. Protein sequence: CASSLRSFEAFF. Together with reference TRBV7-8 and TRBJ1-1, the CDR3 gives the full variable domain: GAGVSQSPRYKVAKRGQDVALRCDPISGHVSLFWYQQALGQGPEFLTYFQNEAQLDKSGLPSDRFFAERPEGSVSTLKIQRTQQEDSAVYLCASSLRSFEAFFGQGTRLTVV.

This clonotype has more than one count but fewer than ten. The chain joins TRBV20-1 to TRBJ2-7; 9 bases match TRBD1. Germline CDR1 is DFQATT and CDR2 is SNEGSKA (reference sequence). The CDR3 consists of 14 residues. Germline trimming cut 4 bases from V and 2 bases from J; bases unmatched to any gene: 6. The CDR3 protein is CSAIVTGGTYEQYF. CDR3 nucleotides: TGCAGTGCTATTGTGACAGGGGGGACCTACGAGCAGTACTTC.

This sequence joins TRBV20-1 and TRBJ2-1; TRBD2 matches 8 bases. After removal of 6 bases from V and 1 base from J, the junction contained 14 bases not matched to a gene. The CDR3 sequence is 17 residues long. Per germline, CDR1 DFQATT and CDR2 SNEGSKA (reference sequence). CDR3 in DNA: TGCAGTGCGTTGGGACTAGTGGGGGGGCAATCCTACAATGAGCAGTTCTTC. It specifies CSALGLVGGQSYNEQFF.

A note on this clonotype: The conserved phenylalanine or tryptophan normally closing the CDR3 is absent here, so this likely arose from a read error. V gene TRBV5-7 combines with J gene TRBJ2-5; D may be TRBD1 (6 bases). TRBV5-7 is placed among ORFs of uncertain function. V dropped 1 base and J dropped 4 bases, with 11 bases sitting between them. The CDR3 has 14 amino acids. The CDR3 spells CASSLTGWGETQYY. Here the CDR3 DNA reads TGTGCCAGCAGCTTGACAGGGTGGGGAGAGACCCAGTACTAC.

In its sample, this clonotype was seen many times. The CDR3 reads CSASFQGGYEQYF. The CDR3 region has the DNA TGCAGTGCTAGCTTCCAGGGAGGCTACGAGCAGTACTTC. The chain is built from TRBV20-1 and TRBJ2-7; D is possibly TRBD2 (6 bases). The CDR3 has 13 amino acids. Deletions cut 3 bases from V and 3 bases from J, with 12 bases between. The germline V gene has CDR1 DFQATT and CDR2 SNEGSKA (reference sequence).

The rearrangement joins TRBV7-6 to TRBJ2-1; TRBD1 or TRBD2 may be the D gene (5 bases each). Germline loops: CDR1 SGHVS, CDR2 FNYEAQ. V lost 0 bases and J 0 bases, leaving 12 bases between the germline ends. The CDR3 consists of 17 residues. The CDR3 reads CASSLARKGSSYNEQFF. In DNA, the CDR3 is TGTGCCAGCAGCTTAGCCCGAAAGGGGAGCTCCTACAATGAGCAGTTCTTC. The variable domain in full, with the rest retrieved from reference TRBV7-6 and TRBJ2-1, is GAGVSQSPRYKVTKRGQDVALRCDPISGHVSLYWYRQALGQGPEFLTYFNYEAQQDKSGLPNDRFSAERPEGSISTLTIQRTEQRDSAMYRCASSLARKGSSYNEQFFGPGTRLTVL.

There are a few counts of this clonotype. This chain links TRBV29-1 with TRBJ2-2, with TRBD1 identical over 11 bases. The V segment lost 4 bases and the J segment 5 bases; nucleotides outside the gene matches: 3. The CDR3 has 14 residues. Germline loops: CDR1 SQVTM, CDR2 ANQGSEA. The CDR3 DNA sequence: TGCAGCGTTGCGGGGGACAGGGGGACCGGGGAGCTGTTTTTT. Protein: CSVAGDRGTGELFF.

The table lists this clonotype with many counts. V is TRBV7-9 and J is TRBJ2-3; perhaps TRBD2 as D (5 bases). Trimming took 0 bases from V and 2 from J, leaving 12 bases between them. CDR3 length equals 16 residues. The germline gives CDR1 SEHNR, CDR2 FQNEAQ (reference sequence). CDR3 nucleotide sequence: TGTGCCAGCAGCTTAGCCCGCAGCGGCTACACAGATACGCAGTATTTT. Translating it yields CASSLARSGYTDTQYF. The entire variable domain, with the rest obtained from reference TRBV7-9 and TRBJ2-3, is as follows: DTGVSQNPRHKITKRGQNVTFRCDPISEHNRLYWYRQTLGQGPEFLTYFQNEAQLEKSRLLSDRFSAERPKGSFSTLEIQRTEQGDSAMYLCASSLARSGYTDTQYFGPGTRLTVL.

Comment on this clonotype: This sequence may be a read error, since a much larger clone differs from it by one base. The chain has TRBV4-2 and TRBJ2-1, with unresolved D. Looked up from germline, CDR1 is LGHNA and CDR2 is YNFKEQ. CDR3 length: 15 residues. V dropped 1 base and J dropped 0 bases, with 7 bases sitting between them. This chain's CDR3 is CASSQARSSYNEQFF. The CDR3 DNA is TGTGCCAGCAGCCAAGCCAGGAGCTCCTACAATGAGCAGTTCTTC.